The text below deals with one T cell receptor (beta chain). The sample comes from a study of blood T cell repertoires in COVID-19. Overall study context: Acute-phase and convalescent COVID-19 samples originated in the United States, Italy and Spain. PBMCs, B-cell-depleted T cells, or T cells provided the cDNA or gDNA that made up the material.

As handled by the study authors: Quantification of nucleated cells was approximated via reference gene primer amplification. Sequencing used immunoSEQ multiplex PCR; TCRdb keeps in-frame clones, though not all of them. The V and J calls and clone size were taken over from that table, and D and trimming were inferred from the DNA. This sample yields roughly 250,000 clones, of which roughly 91% are seen a single time; around 0.84% belongs to the top ten. The germline V gene has CDR1 SGHKS and CDR2 YYEKEE (reference sequence). Deletions cut 3 bases from V and 4 bases from J, with 11 bases between. This CDR3 comprises 14 residues.

Material for sequencing was peripheral blood. The chain has TRBV5-5 and TRBJ2-1; perhaps TRBD2 as D (6 bases). This receptor was obtained from a man aged 25 to 40 with acute or convalescent COVID-19. In DNA, the CDR3 is TGTGCCAGCAGCTCCGAAGCGGGTTACAATGAGCAGTTCTTC. Protein product: CASSSEAGYNEQFF.